These 22 T cell receptor beta chains originate from one sample sequenced in a study of control samples from healthy donors and cancer patients. Sequencing was performed with immunoSEQ multiplex PCR; in TCRdb, only in-frame clones are kept and a portion is missing. The sample lists about 120,000 clones; more than 80% were seen once. The sequencing input was PBMCs. These receptors were obtained from a woman in her forties or fifties with colorectal cancer.

V is TRBV30 and J is TRBJ2-7; the D call may be TRBD1 or TRBD2 (5 bases each). This CDR3 contains 13 residues. The V end was cut by 0 bases, the J end by 7 bases, with 13 bases between. Germline lookup yields CDR1 GTSNPN and CDR2 SVGIG (reference sequence). This CDR3 is CAWSVTGTGEQYF. The CDR3 DNA is TGTGCCTGGAGTGTAACGGGGACGGGGGAGCAGTACTTC. Filled out from reference TRBV30 and TRBJ2-7, the complete variable domain reads SQTIHQWPATLVQPVGSPLSLECTVEGTSNPNLYWYRQAAGRGLQLLFYSVGIGQISSEVPQNLSASRPQDRQFILSSKKLLLSDSGFYLCAWSVTGTGEQYFGPGTRLTVT.

V gene TRBV5-1 combines with J gene TRBJ2-6; TRBD1 is a possible D gene (5 bases). CDR3 length equals 16 residues. Germline lookup yields CDR1 SGHRS and CDR2 YFSETQ. Trimming took off 4 bases at V and 2 bases at J, with 13 bases between the two ends. CDR3 loop: CASSETGVPGANVLTF. The CDR3 region has the DNA TGCGCCAGCAGCGAAACAGGAGTCCCTGGGGCCAACGTCCTGACTTTC.

The chain recombines TRBV9 with TRBJ2-7, with TRBD2 matching over 13 bases. The V and J ends lost 4 bases and 5 bases, in that order; junction bases with no gene match: 9. The CDR3 covers 16 residues. Germline lookup yields CDR1 SGDLS and CDR2 YYNGEE. The CDR3 sequence is CASSLTGLAGVHEQYF. As DNA, the CDR3 is TGTGCCAGCAGCCTCACAGGACTAGCGGGAGTCCACGAGCAGTACTTC.

V is TRBV18 and J is TRBJ2-5; 12 bases agree with TRBD2. The germline V gene has CDR1 KGHSH and CDR2 LQKENI. Trimming at V came to 0 bases and at J to 5 bases, leaving 7 bases not matched to a gene. CDR3 size: 17 residues. CDR3 loop: CASSPPASGGAAETQYF. In nucleotides, the CDR3 is TGTGCCAGCTCACCACCGGCTAGCGGGGGGGCGGCGGAGACCCAGTACTTC. Drawing the rest from reference TRBV18 and TRBJ2-5, the complete variable domain is NAGVMQNPRHLVRRRGQEARLRCSPMKGHSHVYWYRQLPEEGLKFMVYLQKENIIDESGMPKERFSAEFPKEGPSILRIQQVVRGDSAAYFCASSPPASGGAAETQYFGPGTRLLVL.

The CDR3 loop reads CAIQPPGRAGGYTF. The CDR3 nucleotides read TGTGCCATACAACCCCCCGGGAGGGCGGGTGGCTACACCTTC. The gene calls are TRBV10-3 and TRBJ1-2; D ambiguous. CDR1 ENHRY and CDR2 SYGVKD come from the germline V gene. Trimming stripped 9 bases from V and 7 bases from J, with 21 bases between. CDR3 length equals 14 residues.

The rearrangement links TRBV6-2 or TRBV6-3 to TRBJ2-1, with 10 positions matching TRBD2. The junction had 11 bases not matched to a gene; V was cut back by 6 bases and J by 12 bases. This CDR3 has 14 residues. Germline values: CDR1 MNHEY, CDR2 SVGEGT. The CDR3 region is CASSPSGGGVGQFF. CDR3 DNA: TGTGCCAGCAGCCCCAGCGGGGGGGGCGTTGGGCAGTTCTTC.

This chain links TRBV2 with TRBJ1-1; D gene ambiguous. The germline V gene has CDR1 SNHLY and CDR2 FYNNEI. This CDR3 spans 14 amino acids. Between the trimmed V and J ends, which lost 5 bases and 0 bases, there was a span of 10 bases. The CDR3 loop is CASSRNFMNTEAFF. The CDR3 nucleotides read TGTGCCAGCAGTAGGAACTTCATGAACACTGAAGCTTTCTTT.

The rearrangement uses TRBV7-8 and TRBJ1-5; a weak D match, TRBD1 (6 bases). V was trimmed by 0 bases and J by 2 bases, leaving 11 bases between them. Germline V CDR1 and CDR2: SGHVS, FQNEAQ. CDR3 length: 16 residues. DNA of the CDR3: TGTGCCAGCAGCTTAGCCCCGTGGACAGGCAATCAGCCCCAGCATTTT. This sequence encodes CASSLAPWTGNQPQHF.

The V gene is TRBV29-1, the J gene TRBJ2-5; the match to TRBD2 covers 12 bases. Losses at the gene ends were 3 bases for V and 4 bases for J; bases not matched to a gene: 9. From germline, CDR1 is SQVTM and CDR2 ANQGSEA. This CDR3 spans 16 amino acids. CDR3 in amino acids: CSVDPGKGLAGETQYF. DNA of the CDR3: TGCAGCGTTGACCCTGGTAAGGGACTAGCGGGAGAGACCCAGTACTTC.

The chain carries TRBV5-1 and TRBJ2-2; D is perhaps TRBD1 (6 bases). Trimming removed 2 bases from V and 6 bases from J, with 8 bases in between. CDR3 length equals 13 residues. Germline V gene data show CDR1 as SGHRS and CDR2 as YFSETQ. The CDR3 spells CASSFTGPGELFF. CDR3 in DNA: TGCGCCAGCAGCTTCACAGGGCCCGGGGAGCTGTTTTTT.

This chain connects TRBV7-9 to TRBJ1-3; the match to TRBD1 covers 9 bases. CDR1 SEHNR and CDR2 FQNEAQ come from the germline V gene (reference sequence). Trimming at V came to 5 bases and at J to 4 bases, leaving 15 bases not matched to a gene. The length of the CDR3 is 18 residues. CDR3 sequence reads: CASSTTRRTGADGNTIYF. The CDR3 bases are TGTGCCAGCAGCACTACAAGGCGGACAGGGGCGGACGGAAACACCATATATTTT.

The chain combines TRBV20-1 with TRBJ2-1; 9 bases align to TRBD1. The germline CDR1 and CDR2 sequences are DFQATT and SNEGSKA (reference sequence). The trim removed 6 bases at V and 7 bases at J, leaving 4 bases unmatched. The CDR3 covers 12 residues. The CDR3 reads CSASGTGNEQFF. In DNA form, the CDR3 reads TGCAGTGCCAGTGGGACAGGGAATGAGCAGTTCTTC.

The chain links TRBV30 to TRBJ1-2; D is ambiguous. The CDR3 runs to 13 residues. Germline CDR1 is GTSNPN and CDR2 is SVGIG (reference sequence). Deletions cut 5 bases from V and 8 bases from J, with 18 bases between. The chain's CDR3 is CAWSGSGHRGYTF. The CDR3 bases are TGTGCCTGGTCCGGGAGTGGGCATAGGGGCTACACCTTC. Variable domain in full (rest from reference TRBV30 and TRBJ1-2): SQTIHQWPATLVQPVGSPLSLECTVEGTSNPNLYWYRQAAGRGLQLLFYSVGIGQISSEVPQNLSASRPQDRQFILSSKKLLLSDSGFYLCAWSGSGHRGYTFGSGTRLTVV.

This clone has just a few counts. The V gene is TRBV2, the J gene TRBJ2-7, with D possibly being TRBD1 (6 bases). V lost 3 bases and J 6 bases, leaving 12 bases between the germline ends. The CDR3 has 13 residues. The germline V gene has CDR1 SNHLY and CDR2 FYNNEI. The CDR3 region has the DNA TGTGCCAGCAGTGAGTGGCAGGGGAGCGAGCAGTACTTC. Translated: CASSEWQGSEQYF.

The CDR3 DNA reads TGTGCCTGGAGTGTACGGGACAGGCCTCCCTCTGGGGCCAACGTCCTGACTTTC. Residues: CAWSVRDRPPSGANVLTF. The chain carries TRBV30 and TRBJ2-6, with 8 bases aligning to TRBD1. The germline gives CDR1 GTSNPN, CDR2 SVGIG (reference sequence). The CDR3 contains 18 residues. Trimming cost V 0 bases and J 0 bases; bases outside gene matches: 7.

The chain couples TRBV28 to TRBJ1-3; tentatively, D is TRBD1 (6 bases). This CDR3 is built from 13 residues. The germline gives CDR1 MDHEN, CDR2 SYDVKM. V was pared by 7 bases and J by 0 bases, with 7 bases between. The CDR3 reads CASTDSSGNTIYF. DNA for the CDR3: TGTGCCAGCACGGACAGCTCTGGAAACACCATATATTTT.

The chain carries TRBV29-1 and TRBJ2-5, with 9 bases lining up with TRBD2. J lost 5 bases, V lost 5 bases, and 6 bases had no gene match. CDR3 size: 13 residues. Germline-derived CDR1 and CDR2 are SQVTM and ANQGSEA. CDR3 in amino acids: CSVKVAGEETQYF. The CDR3 DNA reads TGCAGCGTTAAAGTAGCGGGAGAGGAGACCCAGTACTTC.

The chain is built from TRBV7-3 and TRBJ2-3; possibly TRBD1 or TRBD2 for D (6 bases each). This CDR3 has 15 amino acids. V was pared by 4 bases and J by 2 bases, with 13 bases between. From germline, CDR1 is SGHTA and CDR2 FQGTGA. The CDR3 bases are TGTGCCAGCAGCTCATCGGGGGCTTCCACAGATACGCAGTATTTT. This codes for CASSSSGASTDTQYF.

The J gene is TRBJ2-7, the V gene TRBV10-3; TRBD2 might be the D (6 bases). The CDR3 is made up of 13 amino acids. V was clipped by 0 bases and J by 7 bases, with 10 bases between them. The germline V gene encodes CDR1 ENHRY and CDR2 SYGVKD. The CDR3 DNA reads TGTGCCATCAGTGAGTCGACTCGGGGGGAGCAGTACTTC. Translating it yields CAISESTRGEQYF.

The CDR3 loop is CASSQVGQSTDTQYF. The CDR3 DNA reads TGTGCCAGCAGCCAGGTGGGGCAGAGCACAGATACGCAGTATTTT. The V and J genes are TRBV3-1 (or the pseudogene TRBV3-2) and TRBJ2-3; the D gene is possibly TRBD1 (5 bases). Trimming left V 3 bases short and J 0 bases short, with 10 bases between. Germline loops: CDR1 LGHDT, CDR2 YNNKEL (reference sequence). The CDR3 is 15 amino acids.

V and J are TRBV9 and TRBJ1-1; TRBD1 agrees at 8 bases. Germline CDR1 is SGDLS and CDR2 is YYNGEE. CDR3 length equals 14 residues. With 1 base clipped from V and 5 bases from J, the junction kept 4 bases outside the gene matches. The chain's CDR3 is CASSVQGAGTEAFF. CDR3 DNA sequence: TGTGCCAGCAGCGTACAGGGGGCAGGGACTGAAGCTTTCTTT.

The rearrangement uses TRBV11-2 and TRBJ1-6, with 9 nucleotides matching TRBD1. The germline V gene encodes CDR1 SGHAT and CDR2 FQNNGV. The trim removed 4 bases at V and 10 bases at J, leaving 11 bases unmatched. This CDR3 has 16 residues. Here the CDR3 DNA reads TGTGCCAGCAGCTCCGAGGGACAGGGTGTGAGGTCACCCCTCCACTTT. It translates to CASSSEGQGVRSPLHF. Looking up the rest from reference TRBV11-2 and TRBJ1-6 gives the full variable domain: EAGVAQSPRYKIIEKRQSVAFWCNPISGHATLYWYQQILGQGPKLLIQFQNNGVVDDSQLPKDRFSAERLKGVDSTLKIQPAKLEDSAVYLCASSSEGQGVRSPLHFGNGTRLTVT.